The entry that follows covers one T cell receptor (beta chain) sequence. Its specificity is unknown. The data belong to a study of OX40 agonist ivuxolimab in advanced cancers. Study summary: Patients were given ivuxolimab, an antibody that agonizes OX40 (CD134). Study results and caveats: Among T cells, CD8+ cells averaged more expanded clones than CD4+ cells.

The assay was immunoSEQ multiplex PCR, and TCRdb's table has in-frame clones only and misses some. The table has 60,000 to 95,000 clones, around 90% seen once. From germline, CDR1 is SNHLY and CDR2 FYNNEI. The CDR3 has 16 residues. V lost 7 bases and J lost 4; bases outside the gene matches: 7. The sample consisted of CD4+ or CD8+ T cells sorted from blood, taken in a trial of the OX40 agonist ivuxolimab. The rearrangement joins TRBV2 to TRBJ2-3, with 14 bases lining up with TRBD2. This receptor was taken from an adult with an advanced solid tumor such as melanoma, head and neck, liver or kidney cancer. CDR3 region: CASNLQGLAGADTQYF. The CDR3 nucleotides are TGTGCCAGCAACCTACAGGGACTAGCGGGAGCAGATACGCAGTATTTT.